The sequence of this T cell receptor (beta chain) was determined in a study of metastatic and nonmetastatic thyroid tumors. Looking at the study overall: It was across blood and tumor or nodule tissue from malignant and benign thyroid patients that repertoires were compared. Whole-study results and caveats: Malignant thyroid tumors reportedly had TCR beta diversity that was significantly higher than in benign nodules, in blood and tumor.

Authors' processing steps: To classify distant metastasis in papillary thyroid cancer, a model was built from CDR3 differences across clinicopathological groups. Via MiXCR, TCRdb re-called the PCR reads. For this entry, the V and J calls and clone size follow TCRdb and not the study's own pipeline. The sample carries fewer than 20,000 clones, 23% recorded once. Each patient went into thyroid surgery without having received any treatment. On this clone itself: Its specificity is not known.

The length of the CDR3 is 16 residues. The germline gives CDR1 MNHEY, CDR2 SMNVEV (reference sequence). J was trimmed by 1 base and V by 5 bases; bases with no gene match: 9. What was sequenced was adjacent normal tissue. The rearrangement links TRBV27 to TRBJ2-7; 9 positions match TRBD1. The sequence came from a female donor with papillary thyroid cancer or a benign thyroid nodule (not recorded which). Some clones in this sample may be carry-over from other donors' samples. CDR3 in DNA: TGTGCCAGCAGTCCCGGGACAGGGTCCCTTTCCTACGAGCAGTACTTC. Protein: CASSPGTGSLSYEQYF.